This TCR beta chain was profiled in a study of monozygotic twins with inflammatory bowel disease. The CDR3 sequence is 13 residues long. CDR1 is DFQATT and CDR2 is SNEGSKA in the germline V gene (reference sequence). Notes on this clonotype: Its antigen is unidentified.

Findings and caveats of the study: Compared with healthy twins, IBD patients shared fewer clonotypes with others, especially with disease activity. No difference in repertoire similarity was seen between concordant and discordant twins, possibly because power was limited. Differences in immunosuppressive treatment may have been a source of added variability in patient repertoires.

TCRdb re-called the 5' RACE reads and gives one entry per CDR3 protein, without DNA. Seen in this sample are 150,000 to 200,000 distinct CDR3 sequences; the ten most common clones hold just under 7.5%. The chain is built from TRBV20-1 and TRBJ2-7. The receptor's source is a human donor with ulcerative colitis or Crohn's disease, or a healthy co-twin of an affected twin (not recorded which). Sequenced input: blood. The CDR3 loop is CSTEDRNYYEQYF.